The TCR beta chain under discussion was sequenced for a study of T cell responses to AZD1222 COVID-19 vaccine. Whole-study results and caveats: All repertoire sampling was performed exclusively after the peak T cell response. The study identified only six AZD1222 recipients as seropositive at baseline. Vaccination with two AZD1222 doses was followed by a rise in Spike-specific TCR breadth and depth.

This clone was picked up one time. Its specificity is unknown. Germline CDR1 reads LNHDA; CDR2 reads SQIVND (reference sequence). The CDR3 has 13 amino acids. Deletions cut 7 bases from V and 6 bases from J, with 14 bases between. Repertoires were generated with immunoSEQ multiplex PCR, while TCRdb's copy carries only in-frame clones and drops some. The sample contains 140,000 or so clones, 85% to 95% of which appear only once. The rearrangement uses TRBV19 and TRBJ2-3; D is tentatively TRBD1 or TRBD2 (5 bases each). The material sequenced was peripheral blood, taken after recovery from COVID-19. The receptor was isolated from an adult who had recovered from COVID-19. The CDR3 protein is CASTGPKRDTQYF. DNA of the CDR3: TGTGCCAGTACGGGACCCAAGCGGGATACGCAGTATTTT.